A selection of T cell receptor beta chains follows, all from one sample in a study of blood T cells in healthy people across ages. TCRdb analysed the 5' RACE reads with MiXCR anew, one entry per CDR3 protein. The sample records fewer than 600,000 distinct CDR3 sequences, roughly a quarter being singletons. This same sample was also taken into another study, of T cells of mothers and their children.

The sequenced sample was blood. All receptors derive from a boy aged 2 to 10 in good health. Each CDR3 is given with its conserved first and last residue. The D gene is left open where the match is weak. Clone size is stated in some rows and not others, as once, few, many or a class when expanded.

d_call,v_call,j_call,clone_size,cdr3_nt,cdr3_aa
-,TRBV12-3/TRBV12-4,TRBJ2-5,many,TGTGCCAGCAGCGGGGAAGAGACCCAGTACTTC,CASSGEETQYF
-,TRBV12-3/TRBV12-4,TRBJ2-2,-,TGTGCCAGCAGTCTACCTCACCGGGGTGGCACCGGGGAGCTGTTTTTT,CASSLPHRGGTGELFF
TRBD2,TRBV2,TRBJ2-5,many,TGTGCCAGCAAATTGAGCGGGAGTGGCGAGACCCAGTACTTC,CASKLSGSGETQYF
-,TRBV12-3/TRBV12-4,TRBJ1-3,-,TGTGCCAGCAGCCTTGGCAGGGGAGGAAACACCATATATTTT,CASSLGRGGNTIYF
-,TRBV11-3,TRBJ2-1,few,TGTGCCAGCAGCTTACTTCGGGGCAATGAGCAGTTCTTC,CASSLLRGNEQFF
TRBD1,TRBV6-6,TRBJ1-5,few,TGTGCCAGCAGTCCAAGACAGGGGACAGATCAGCCCCAGCATTTT,CASSPRQGTDQPQHF
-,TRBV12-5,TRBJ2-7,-,TGTGCTAGTGCCCTAGGGGTTTCAACCTACGAGCAGTACTTC,CASALGVSTYEQYF
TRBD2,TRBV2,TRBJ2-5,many,TGTGCCAGCAGGACTAGCGGGGAGACCCAGTACTTC,CASRTSGETQYF
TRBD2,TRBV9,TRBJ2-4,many,TGTGCCAGCAGCGTAGGACTAGCGGAAAACATTCAGTACTTC,CASSVGLAENIQYF
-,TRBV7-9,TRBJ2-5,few,TGTGCCAGCAGCCGCGGGTCCGGGACGCCGCAAGAGACCCAGTACTTC,CASSRGSGTPQETQYF
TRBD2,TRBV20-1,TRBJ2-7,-,TGCAGTGCTAGAAGACTAGCGGTTGGATACGAGCAGTACTTC,CSARRLAVGYEQYF
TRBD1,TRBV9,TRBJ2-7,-,TGTGCCAGCAGCGCCCGGACAGGGGACTACGAGCAGTACTTC,CASSARTGDYEQYF
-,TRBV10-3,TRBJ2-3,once,TGTGCCATCAGTGAGTCGACCGCGCGTAAGACAGATACGCAGTATTTT,CAISESTARKTDTQYF
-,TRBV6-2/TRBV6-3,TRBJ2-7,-,TGTGCCAGCAGCCCCCCGCGACAGGCCTACGAGCAGTACTTC,CASSPPRQAYEQYF
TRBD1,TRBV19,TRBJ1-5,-,TGTGCCAGTAGTCAGGGGGCGCGGGATCAGCCCCAGCATTTT,CASSQGARDQPQHF
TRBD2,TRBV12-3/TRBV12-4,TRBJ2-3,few,TGTGCCAGCAGTTTCAGGGCGGGAGGAACAGATACGCAGTATTTT,CASSFRAGGTDTQYF
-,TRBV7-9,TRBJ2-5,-,TGTGCCAGCAGATCGAATTGGGGGCTGCCCGAACAAGAGACTCAGTACTTC,CASRSNWGLPEQETQYF
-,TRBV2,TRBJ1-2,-,TGTGCCAGCAGTGTGGTTAACTATGGCTACACCTTC,CASSVVNYGYTF
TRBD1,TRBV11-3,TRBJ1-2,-,TGTGCCAGCAGCTTAGGGGACAGGGAGCTATGGAGCTACACCTTC,CASSLGDRELWSYTF
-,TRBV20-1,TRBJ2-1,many,TGCAGTGCTAGCCTAGCGCGTTGGGGTGAGCAGTTCTTC,CSASLARWGEQFF
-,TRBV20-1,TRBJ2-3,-,TGCAGTGCTAGAGTGGGTCTCGCTAGCACAGATACGCAGTATTTT,CSARVGLASTDTQYF
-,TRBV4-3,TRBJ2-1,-,TGCGCCAGCAGTCAAGATACCGGGTTGGGGCAGTTCTTC,CASSQDTGLGQFF
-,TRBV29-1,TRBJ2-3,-,TGCAGCGTTGCTGGGGGAGGAGATACGCAGTATTTT,CSVAGGGDTQYF
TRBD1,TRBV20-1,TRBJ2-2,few,TGCAGTGCTAGCAGACAGGGGGTGGGTTCCGGGGAGCTGTTTTTT,CSASRQGVGSGELFF
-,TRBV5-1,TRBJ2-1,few,TGCGCCAGCAGCTACCAGGACCCGGCAAGGTGGCAGTTCTTC,CASSYQDPARWQFF
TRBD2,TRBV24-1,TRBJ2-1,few,TGTGCCACCAGTGATTGGAAGAGCGGGAGCCAGTTCTTC,CATSDWKSGSQFF
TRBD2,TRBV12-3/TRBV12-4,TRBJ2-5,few,TGTGCCAGCAGTTTAGAGAAGTGGCTAGCGGGAGGGCAAGAGACCCAGTACTTC,CASSLEKWLAGGQETQYF
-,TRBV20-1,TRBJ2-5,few,TGCAGTGCTAGAGATGTCTTCCAAGAGACCCAGTACTTC,CSARDVFQETQYF
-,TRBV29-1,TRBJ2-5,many,TGCAGCGTGCAAGGGGGGTACCAAGAGACCCAGTACTTC,CSVQGGYQETQYF
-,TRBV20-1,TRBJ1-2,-,TGCAGTGCCAGCGGCAGGGGCAGAGGCTACACCTTC,CSASGRGRGYTF
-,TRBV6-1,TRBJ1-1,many,TGTGCCAGCAACGAACGGGACACTGAAGCTTTCTTT,CASNERDTEAFF
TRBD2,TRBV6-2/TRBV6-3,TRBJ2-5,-,TGTGCCAGCAGTCAACTAGCGGAACTCCAAGAGACCCAGTACTTC,CASSQLAELQETQYF
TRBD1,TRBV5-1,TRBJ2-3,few,TGCGCCAGCAGCGGGACAGGGGGAACCGGGGCAGATACGCAGTATTTT,CASSGTGGTGADTQYF
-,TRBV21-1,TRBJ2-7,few,TGTGCCAGCGGCTCCGGGACTTTTCTTTCTTACGAGCAGTACTTC,CASGSGTFLSYEQYF
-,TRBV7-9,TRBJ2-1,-,TGTGCCAGCAGCTTTCGGGACTTTTACAATGAGCAGTTCTTC,CASSFRDFYNEQFF
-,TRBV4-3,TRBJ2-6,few,TGCGCCAGCAGCCATGTTTTGGCAGGCCCCTCTGGGGCCAACGTCCTGACTTTC,CASSHVLAGPSGANVLTF
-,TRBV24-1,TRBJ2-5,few,TGTGCCACCAGTGATTTAGAGACCCAGTACTTC,CATSDLETQYF